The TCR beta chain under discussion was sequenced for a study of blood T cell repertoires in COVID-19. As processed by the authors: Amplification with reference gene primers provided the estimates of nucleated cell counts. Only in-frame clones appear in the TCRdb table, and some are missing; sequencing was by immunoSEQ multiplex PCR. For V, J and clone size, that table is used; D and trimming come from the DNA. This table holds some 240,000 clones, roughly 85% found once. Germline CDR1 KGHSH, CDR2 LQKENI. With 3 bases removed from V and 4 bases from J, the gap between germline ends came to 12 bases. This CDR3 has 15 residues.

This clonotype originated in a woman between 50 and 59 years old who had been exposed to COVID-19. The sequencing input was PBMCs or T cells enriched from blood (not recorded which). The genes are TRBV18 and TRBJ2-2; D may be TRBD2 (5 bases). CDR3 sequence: CASSPLGGGTGELFF. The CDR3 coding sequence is TGTGCCAGCTCACCCCTTGGAGGCGGCACCGGGGAGCTGTTTTTT.